These T cell receptor beta chains were read from a single sample in a study of blood T cell repertoires in COVID-19. Profiled with immunoSEQ multiplex PCR; TCRdb holds only in-frame clones, not every one. The sample records more than 250,000 clones, 86% being singletons. Sequencing was carried out using peripheral blood. Receptor source: a man aged 18 to 30 with active or convalescent COVID-19. Both conserved end residues are part of each CDR3. D genes are given only for firm matches. Clone size is shown for a subset of rows, as once, few, many or a class of expanded clone.

>TRBV19|-|once|TRBJ2-7
TGTGCCAGTAGTATATCCGGGGGACCGTCCTACGAGCAGTACTTC
CASSISGGPSYEQYF
>TRBV28|TRBD1|-|TRBJ1-5
TGTGCCAGCAGGCCGACAGGGGGCGATCAGCCCCAGCATTTT
CASRPTGGDQPQHF
>TRBV7-9|TRBD1|-|TRBJ1-3
TGTGCCAGCAGCGTTACAGGGGGCGCCTCCTCTGGAAACACCATATATTTT
CASSVTGGASSGNTIYF
>TRBV4-3|TRBD2|-|TRBJ2-2
TGCGCCAGCAGCCAAGACCTAGCGGGAGATGCTAACACCGGGGAGCTGTTTTTT
CASSQDLAGDANTGELFF
>TRBV4-3|TRBD1|-|TRBJ1-2
TGCGCCAGCAGCCTCGACAGGGGAGATGGCTACACCTTC
CASSLDRGDGYTF
>TRBV2|-|-|TRBJ2-7
TGTGCCAGCGGGGAGTACGAGCAGTACTTC
CASGEYEQYF
>TRBV10-1|-|-|TRBJ1-1
TGCGCCAGCAGAACAGGGATCGACACTGAAGCTTTCTTT
CASRTGIDTEAFF
>TRBV10-3|-|-|TRBJ1-6
TGTGCCATCAGTGAAGTCGGGGGGCCGGGTTCACCCCTCCACTTT
CAISEVGGPGSPLHF
>TRBV29-1|TRBD1|-|TRBJ1-5
TGCAGCGTAAGGGACAGCTCGCTGGGGGGTCAGCCCCAGCATTTT
CSVRDSSLGGQPQHF
>TRBV2|-|-|TRBJ1-2
TGTGCCAGCAGTGAAGGGGGGCTGAGCTATGGCTACACCTTC
CASSEGGLSYGYTF
>TRBV24-1|TRBD2|-|TRBJ2-1
TGTGCCACCAGTGAGCCGGGACTAGCGGGTAACAATGAGCAGTTCTTC
CATSEPGLAGNNEQFF
>TRBV19|-|-|TRBJ2-3
TGTGCCAGTAGTCTACGACAGGAGGTTGGGGCAGATACGCAGTATTTT
CASSLRQEVGADTQYF
>TRBV20-1|-|-|TRBJ2-7
TGCAGTGCTAGTGGTGCCGTCGAACGGGAGTCAACCTACGAGCAGTACTTC
CSASGAVERESTYEQYF
>TRBV12-3/TRBV12-4|-|-|TRBJ2-5
TGTGCCAGCAGTCCTAATGACAGAGAGACCCAGTACTTC
CASSPNDRETQYF
>TRBV25-1|-|-|TRBJ2-1
TGTGCCAGCAGTGAATTGTCTTCCTCCTACAATGAGCAGTTCTTC
CASSELSSSYNEQFF
>TRBV11-1|TRBD1|-|TRBJ1-2
TGTGCCAGCAGGAAAACAGGGGTCTATGGCTACACCTTC
CASRKTGVYGYTF
>TRBV7-2|-|few|TRBJ2-7
TGTGCCAGCAGCTCCTACTCCTACGAGCAGTACTTC
CASSSYSYEQYF
>TRBV12-3/TRBV12-4|-|-|TRBJ1-3
TGTGCCAGCAGCCAGGGAGGAAACACCATATATTTT
CASSQGGNTIYF
>TRBV28|-|-|TRBJ1-5
TGTGCCAGCGCCGGGGGGCGGGTAATGGAGCCCCAGCATTTT
CASAGGRVMEPQHF
>TRBV30|-|-|TRBJ1-3
TGTGCCTGGAGCCTGGGGGCATCGAACACCATATATTTT
CAWSLGASNTIYF
>TRBV19|-|once|TRBJ1-4
TGTGCCAGTAGTCCCACCGGGACACCGGATGAAAAACTGTTTTTT
CASSPTGTPDEKLFF
>TRBV11-2|TRBD2|-|TRBJ2-1
TGTGCCAGCAGGATAGTGGGAGTGAGCGGGGACTACTCCTACAATGAGCAGTTCTTC
CASRIVGVSGDYSYNEQFF
>TRBV24-1|-|-|TRBJ2-5
TGTGCCACCAGTGATCGACAGACTCAAGAGACCCAGTACTTC
CATSDRQTQETQYF
>TRBV10-2|TRBD1|-|TRBJ2-5
TGCGCCAGCAGAGGGACAGGGGGACAAGAGACCCAGTACTTC
CASRGTGGQETQYF
>TRBV6-4|-|-|TRBJ2-2
TGTGCCAGCAGTCTCGACTATTACACCGGGGAGCTGTTTTTT
CASSLDYYTGELFF
>TRBV30|TRBD2|-|TRBJ2-1
TGTGCCTGGAGTATCCTAGCGGGAGGGCCGAGTGAGCAGTTCTTC
CAWSILAGGPSEQFF
>TRBV11-3|TRBD2|-|TRBJ2-1
TGTGCCAGCAGCTCCCGGGGGGGATTTAGCGGAGCGAATGAGCAGTTCTTC
CASSSRGGFSGANEQFF
>TRBV6-2/TRBV6-3|-|-|TRBJ1-1
TGTGCCAGCAGTTACAGGAGGAACACTGAAGCTTTCTTT
CASSYRRNTEAFF
>TRBV5-6|-|once|TRBJ2-5
TGTGCCAGCAGCTTATCCGGGGTAGAAGAGACCCAGTACTTC
CASSLSGVEETQYF
>TRBV7-9|TRBD1|-|TRBJ1-2
TGTGCCAGCAGCCGAGGAGGACAGGGTTCCTATGGCTACACCTTC
CASSRGGQGSYGYTF
>TRBV6-5|TRBD1|-|TRBJ1-2
TGTGCCAGCAGTTACTCGAGAGGGGGCGTGGGCTACACCTTC
CASSYSRGGVGYTF
>TRBV5-1|-|-|TRBJ1-5
TGCGCCAGCAGTTGGGGCTATAGCAATCAGCCCCAGCATTTT
CASSWGYSNQPQHF
>TRBV6-1|-|-|TRBJ1-1
TGTGCCAGCAGTGAGGGGGCGCACACTGAAGCTTTCTTT
CASSEGAHTEAFF
>TRBV5-5|-|once|TRBJ1-5
TGTGCCAGCAGCTTGGGGCAGAGCAATCAGCCCCAGCATTTT
CASSLGQSNQPQHF
>TRBV6-1|TRBD2|-|TRBJ2-5
TGTGCCAGCAGTGAAGTCGCTAGCGGGGGGCCAGAGACCCAGTACTTC
CASSEVASGGPETQYF
>TRBV14|-|-|TRBJ2-1
TGTGCCAGCAGCCAAGGATCGGCGGGAACAAATGAGCAGTTCTTC
CASSQGSAGTNEQFF
>TRBV6-2/TRBV6-3|-|-|TRBJ2-1
TGTGCCAGCAGTTCGACGGGGAGTCATGAGCAGTTCTTC
CASSSTGSHEQFF
>TRBV28|-|few|TRBJ1-1
TGTGCCAGCAGTTGGAGCCCGGAGGGTAACACTGAAGCTTTCTTT
CASSWSPEGNTEAFF
>TRBV9|-|-|TRBJ2-5
TGTGCCAGCAGCGTAGGATCTCTGGCAGAAGAGACCCAGTACTTC
CASSVGSLAEETQYF
>TRBV14|-|-|TRBJ1-1
TGTGCCAGCAGCCGGTATGGGGGCGCTGAAGCTTTCTTT
CASSRYGGAEAFF
>TRBV25-1|TRBD2|few|TRBJ2-3
TGTGCCAGCACTCTAGCGGGCACAGATACGCAGTATTTT
CASTLAGTDTQYF
>TRBV6-6|-|few|TRBJ2-2
TGTGCCAGCAGTTACAGCGGAGTGAACACCGGGGAGCTGTTTTTT
CASSYSGVNTGELFF
>TRBV5-1|-|-|TRBJ2-7
TGCGCCAGCAGCTTAGGACAGAGCATCTACGAGCAGTACTTC
CASSLGQSIYEQYF
>TRBV5-1|TRBD1|-|TRBJ2-1
TGCGCCAGCAGCTTGATGACCTCGGGACAGTTCAATGAGCAGTTCTTC
CASSLMTSGQFNEQFF